Each of the 12 T cell receptor beta chains below was sequenced from the same sample in a study of vaccination and CD4 T cells after COVID-19. Cultured CD4+ T cells had their DNA profiled by the Oncomine TCR Beta short-read assay. TCRdb redid the calling of the PCR reads with MiXCR, one entry per CDR3 protein. Here the sample spans about 16,000 distinct CDR3 sequences, about 56% being singletons. Treatment defined: roughly 10-day PBMC culture with coronavirus spike peptide pools or control peptides (ViraFEST assay). For these TCRs, the target antigens are not known. The sample was CD4+ T cells from blood, cultured in vitro, taken before SARS-CoV-2 vaccination. The receptors originated from a human donor who had recovered from COVID-19.

V is TRBV27 and J is TRBJ2-7; D remains unclear. This CDR3 comprises 14 residues. In germline, CDR1 is MNHEY, CDR2 SMNVEV (reference sequence). V was shortened by 2 bases and J by 5 bases, with 13 bases between the two germline ends. The CDR3 bases are TGTGCCAGCAGTTTAACCCCCTTAAGTAACGAGCAGTACTTC. As protein: CASSLTPLSNEQYF.

The chain uses TRBV5-4 and TRBJ2-5, with no clear D. Between the trimmed V and J ends, which lost 4 bases and 4 bases, there was a span of 11 bases. The CDR3 length is 13 residues. CDR1 is SGHNT, CDR2 YYREEE, per germline (reference sequence). The DNA for the CDR3 is TGTGCCAGCAGCCCTTCCAGTGGAGAGACCCAGTACTTC. Protein product: CASSPSSGETQYF.

There are a few counts of this clonotype. The J gene is TRBJ2-7, the V gene TRBV20-1; possibly TRBD2 for D (6 bases). Germline V gene lookup returns CDR1 DFQATT and CDR2 SNEGSKA (reference sequence). Trimming pared 1 base from V and 6 bases from J, leaving 13 bases between. This CDR3 has 13 amino acids. The CDR3 here is CSARGREEREQYF. CDR3 coding DNA: TGCAGTGCTAGAGGGCGGGAAGAGCGCGAGCAGTACTTC.

The rearrangement uses TRBV20-1 and TRBJ1-6; D possibly corresponds to TRBD1 (5 bases). The CDR3 has 14 residues. CDR1 DFQATT and CDR2 SNEGSKA come from the germline V gene (reference sequence). The V end lost 2 bases, the J end lost 7 bases, and 12 bases lay between the germline ends. DNA of the CDR3: TGCAGTGCTAGACCCCGGGGGATCAATTCACCCCTCCACTTT. This translates into CSARPRGINSPLHF.

This clonotype was seen more than once but under ten times. The chain is built from TRBV19 and TRBJ1-1; no definite D call. Germline assignment: CDR1 LNHDA and CDR2 SQIVND (reference sequence). V was pared by 6 bases and J by 5 bases, with 22 bases between. The CDR3 consists of 16 residues. The DNA of the CDR3 is TGTGCCAGTAGCCCCTCATCGGTCGCCAGGCGTACTGAAGCTTTCTTT. This sequence encodes CASSPSSVARRTEAFF.

This clonotype was counted a few times. The chain has TRBV6-4 and TRBJ2-3; no firm D call. CDR1 and CDR2 (germline): MRHNA, SNTAGT. V lost 2 bases and J lost 0, with 3 bases in between. CDR3 size: 13 residues. CDR3 loop: CASSDGSTDTQYF. In DNA form, the CDR3 reads TGTGCCAGCAGTGACGGGAGCACAGATACGCAGTATTTT.

As DNA, the CDR3 is TGTGCCAGCAAGGAGGCGGGTTCCTACAATGAGCAGTTCTTC. Translating it yields CASKEAGSYNEQFF. The chain employs TRBV7-2 and TRBJ2-1, with D possibly TRBD2 on 5 matching bases. In germline, CDR1 is SGHTA, CDR2 FQGNSA. The CDR3 contains 14 residues. V lost 7 bases and J lost 1, with 11 bases in between.

The CDR3 coding sequence is TGTGCCAGCAGGGCCGCCGCTGCGCCTTCCTACGAGCAGTACTTC. This codes for CASRAAAAPSYEQYF. The chain joins TRBV6-1 to TRBJ2-7; D call uncertain. With 6 bases removed from V and 1 base from J, the gap between germline ends came to 16 bases. The CDR3 runs to 15 residues. Germline V gives CDR1 MNHNS, CDR2 SASEGT.

The V and J genes are TRBV2 and TRBJ1-1; no clear D gene. Trimming stripped 8 bases from V and 2 bases from J, with 12 bases between. This CDR3 comprises 13 residues. Germline loops: CDR1 SNHLY, CDR2 FYNNEI. The CDR3 coding sequence is TGTGCCAGCCACCGTCAGAGCAACACTGAAGCTTTCTTT. Its protein is CASHRQSNTEAFF.

The chain couples TRBV12-3 or TRBV12-4 to TRBJ2-5, with TRBD2 matching over 12 bases. J was trimmed by 5 bases and V by 7 bases; bases with no gene match: 11. The CDR3 has 16 amino acids. The CDR3 sequence is CASTRGLAGLRETQYF. DNA for the CDR3: TGTGCCAGCACCAGAGGACTAGCGGGACTGAGGGAGACCCAGTACTTC.

V gene TRBV7-3 combines with J gene TRBJ2-3, with D perhaps TRBD1 (5 bases). Deletions cut 5 bases from V and 6 bases from J, with 12 bases between. The length of the CDR3 is 13 residues. CDR1 and CDR2 (germline): SGHTA, FQGTGA. This CDR3 is CASSAGPGDTQYF. The CDR3 DNA follows: TGTGCCAGCAGCGCCGGCCCAGGGGATACGCAGTATTTT.

The chain is built from TRBV11-2 and TRBJ2-3, with no clear D. Germline CDR1 and CDR2: SGHAT and FQNNGV. Trimming shortened V by 5 bases and J by 2 bases, and 8 bases separated the two germline ends. The CDR3 loop spans 13 amino acids. CDR3 nucleotide sequence: TGTGCCAGCAGCCCTCGACCCACAGATACGCAGTATTTT. Amino acid sequence: CASSPRPTDTQYF.